This TCR beta chain was recovered during a study of T cells after yellow fever vaccination. Study-level findings and limits: Compared with primary, the secondary response was weaker and peaked at day 5, not 15.

Germline V gene lookup returns CDR1 DFQATT and CDR2 SNEGSKA (reference sequence). The V and J ends lost 0 bases and 2 bases, in that order; junction bases with no gene match: 7. The CDR3 is made up of 16 amino acids. This clonotype was seen many times. Antigen specificity is unknown. One entry per CDR3 protein, called by TCRdb with MiXCR from the 5' RACE reads. This table holds some 170,000 distinct CDR3 sequences, 7% to 10% found once. This sequence joins TRBV20-1 and TRBJ2-5; 9 nucleotides match TRBD2. The input for sequencing was CD8+ T cells sorted from PBMCs, taken 45 days after the yellow fever booster vaccination. This receptor was taken from a man younger than 35 who received the YFV17D yellow fever vaccine. CDR3 in DNA: TGCAGTGCTAGAGATTGGGCTAGCGGGGATCAAGAGACCCAGTACTTC. It specifies CSARDWASGDQETQYF.